Presented here are 3 T cell receptor beta chains from one specimen sequenced in a study of graft-versus-host responses after intestinal transplantation. TCRdb keeps only in-frame clones here, not all; method: immunoSEQ multiplex PCR. Seen here are some 48,000 clones, approximately 84% observed once, and the top ten hold about 0.43%. No antigen has been assigned to these receptors. The input for sequencing was unstimulated CD4+ T cells sorted from spleen or lymph node cells, taken before transplant. Receptors originate from a human donor who was the organ donor for an intestinal transplant.

Remarks on this clone: Other DNA variants within this sample encode the same CDR3. The gene calls are TRBV18 and TRBJ2-2; D is unclear. The germline V gene has CDR1 KGHSH and CDR2 LQKENI. The V end was cut by 1 base, the J end by 3 bases, with 3 bases between. This CDR3 has 13 residues. This CDR3 reads CASSPLDTGELFF. Here the CDR3 DNA reads TGTGCCAGCTCACCACTAGACACCGGGGAGCTGTTTTTT.

The J gene is TRBJ2-7, the V gene TRBV5-1, with TRBD2 matching 9 bases. The J segment lost 7 bases and the V segment lost 5 bases, leaving 10 bases of the junction unmatched. This CDR3 is 14 amino acids long. Germline V gene sequence: CDR1 SGHRS, CDR2 YFSETQ. CDR3: CASRSVAGVSEQYF. The CDR3 nucleotides read TGCGCCAGCAGATCCGTAGCGGGAGTGAGTGAGCAGTACTTC.

This rearrangement joins TRBV10-1 to TRBJ1-6, with a possible D match to TRBD1 (5 bases). The germline V gene encodes CDR1 WNHNN and CDR2 SYGVQD (reference sequence). V was cut by 2 bases and J by 7 bases, with 9 bases left in between. This CDR3 is 14 amino acids long. CDR3 in amino acids: CASSEGAGNSPLHF. In DNA, the CDR3 is TGCGCCAGCAGTGAGGGGGCCGGGAATTCACCCCTCCACTTT.